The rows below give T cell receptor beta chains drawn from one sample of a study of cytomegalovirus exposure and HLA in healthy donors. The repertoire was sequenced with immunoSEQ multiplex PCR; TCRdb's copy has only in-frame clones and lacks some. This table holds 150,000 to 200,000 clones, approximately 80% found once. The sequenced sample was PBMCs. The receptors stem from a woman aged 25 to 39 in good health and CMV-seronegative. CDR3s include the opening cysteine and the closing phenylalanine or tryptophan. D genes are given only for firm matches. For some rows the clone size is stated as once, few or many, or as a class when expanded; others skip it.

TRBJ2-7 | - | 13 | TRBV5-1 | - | CASRETGSYEQYF | TGCGCCAGCAGGGAAACAGGTTCCTACGAGCAGTACTTC
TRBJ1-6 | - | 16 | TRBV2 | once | CASRFDNYQANSPLHF | TGTGCCAGCAGGTTTGACAATTACCAGGCTAATTCACCCCTCCACTTT
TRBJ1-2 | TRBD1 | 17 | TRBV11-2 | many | CASSLDRTGLTNYGYTF | TGTGCCAGCAGCTTAGATCGGACAGGCCTAACAAACTATGGCTACACCTTC
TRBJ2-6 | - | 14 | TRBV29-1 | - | CSVTDTAGANGLTF | TGCAGCGTTACCGACACCGCTGGGGCCAACGGCCTGACTTTC
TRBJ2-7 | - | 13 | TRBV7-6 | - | CASSLPGSYEQYF | TGTGCCAGCAGCTTGCCCGGGTCCTACGAGCAGTACTTC
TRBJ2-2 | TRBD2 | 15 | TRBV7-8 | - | CASSHSGSGIGELFF | TGTGCCAGCAGCCATAGCGGGAGTGGTATCGGGGAGCTGTTTTTT
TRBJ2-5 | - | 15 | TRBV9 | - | CASSPPAGVRETQYF | TGTGCCAGCAGTCCTCCAGCGGGCGTCAGGGAGACCCAGTACTTC
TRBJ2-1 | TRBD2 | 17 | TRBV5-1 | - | CASSPGREAGGRNEQFF | TGCGCCAGCAGCCCCGGTAGGGAAGCGGGGGGGCGGAATGAGCAGTTCTTC
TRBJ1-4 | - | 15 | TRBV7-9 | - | CASSSQATPNEKLFF | TGTGCCAGCAGCTCCCAGGCCACCCCTAATGAAAAACTGTTTTTT
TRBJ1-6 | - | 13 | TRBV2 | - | CASRRSNNSPLHF | TGTGCCAGCAGGCGGAGTAATAATTCACCCCTCCACTTT
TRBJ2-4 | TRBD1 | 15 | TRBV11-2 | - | CASSQGWDSKNIQYF | TGTGCCAGCAGCCAGGGGTGGGACAGCAAAAACATTCAGTACTTC
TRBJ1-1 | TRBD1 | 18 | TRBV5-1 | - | CASSSYLQGSPRNTEAFF | TGCGCCAGCAGCTCCTACCTACAGGGGAGTCCCAGGAACACTGAAGCTTTCTTT
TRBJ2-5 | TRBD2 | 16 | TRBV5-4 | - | CASRRGSGSGGETQYF | TGTGCCAGCAGGCGGGGAAGCGGGAGTGGGGGAGAGACCCAGTACTTC
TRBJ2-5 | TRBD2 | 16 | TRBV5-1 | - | CASSLQTSGNQETQYF | TGCGCCAGCAGCTTGCAAACTAGCGGGAACCAAGAGACCCAGTACTTC
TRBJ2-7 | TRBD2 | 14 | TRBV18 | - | CASSSGLAGKEQYF | TGTGCCAGCTCCTCTGGGCTAGCGGGCAAGGAGCAGTACTTC
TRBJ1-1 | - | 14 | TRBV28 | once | CASSSPGDNTEAFF | TGTGCCAGCAGCTCCCCAGGGGATAACACTGAAGCTTTCTTT
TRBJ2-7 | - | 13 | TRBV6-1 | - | CASSDFPSYEQYF | TGTGCCAGCAGTGATTTTCCATCCTACGAGCAGTACTTC
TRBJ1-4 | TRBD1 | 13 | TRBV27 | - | CASSAPDRGKLFF | TGTGCCAGCAGTGCCCCGGACAGGGGGAAACTGTTTTTT
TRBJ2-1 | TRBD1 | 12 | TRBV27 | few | CASWDSDNEQFF | TGTGCCAGCTGGGACAGCGACAATGAGCAGTTCTTC
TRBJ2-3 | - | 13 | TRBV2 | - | CASSRTVTDTQYF | TGTGCCAGCAGTCGGACAGTCACAGATACGCAGTATTTT
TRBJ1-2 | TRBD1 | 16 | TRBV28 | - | CASSSPGTGGDYGYTF | TGTGCCAGCAGTTCACCAGGGACAGGGGGCGACTATGGCTACACCTTC
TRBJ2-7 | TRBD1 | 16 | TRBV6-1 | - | CASSVQPGQGAYEQYF | TGTGCCAGCAGTGTACAACCGGGACAGGGGGCCTACGAGCAGTACTTC
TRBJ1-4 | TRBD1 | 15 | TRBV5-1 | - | CASSNQGAENEKLFF | TGCGCCAGCAGCAACCAGGGGGCCGAGAATGAAAAACTGTTTTTT
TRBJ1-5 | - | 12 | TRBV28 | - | CRTGTGNQPQHF | TGTCGTACAGGGACGGGTAATCAGCCCCAGCATTTT
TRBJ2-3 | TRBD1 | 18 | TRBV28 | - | CASSSQAGQGVGTDTQYF | TGTGCCAGCAGTTCCCAAGCGGGACAGGGTGTGGGGACAGATACGCAGTATTTT
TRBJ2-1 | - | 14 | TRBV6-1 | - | CASRQVSSYNEQFF | TGTGCCAGCAGACAGGTTTCCTCCTACAATGAGCAGTTCTTC
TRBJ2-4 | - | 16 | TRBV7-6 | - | CASSLNPPSSENSQYF | TGTGCCAGCAGCTTAAACCCCCCGAGTTCGGAAAACAGTCAGTACTTC
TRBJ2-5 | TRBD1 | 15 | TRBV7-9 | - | CASSTQDRGPETQYF | TGTGCCAGCAGCACCCAGGACAGGGGGCCGGAGACCCAGTACTTC
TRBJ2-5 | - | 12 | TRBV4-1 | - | CASSQGGETQYF | TGCGCCAGCAGCCAAGGCGGGGAGACCCAGTACTTC
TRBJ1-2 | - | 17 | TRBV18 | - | CASSPTVGAGTNYGYTF | TGTGCCAGCTCACCGACGGTCGGTGCAGGAACTAACTATGGCTACACCTTC
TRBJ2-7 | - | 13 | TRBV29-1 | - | CSVAQGFSYEQYF | TGCAGCGTTGCACAGGGATTTTCCTACGAGCAGTACTTC
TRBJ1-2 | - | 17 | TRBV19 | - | CASSPTRSDRTFYGYTF | TGTGCCAGTAGTCCCACTCGGAGTGACAGGACCTTCTATGGCTACACCTTC
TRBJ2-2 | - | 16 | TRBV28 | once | CASSLYAVLLAGELFF | TGTGCCAGCAGTTTATACGCGGTGTTGCTGGCCGGGGAGCTGTTTTTT
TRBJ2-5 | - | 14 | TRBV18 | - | CASSPPTVEETQYF | TGTGCCAGCTCACCACCCACTGTAGAAGAGACCCAGTACTTC
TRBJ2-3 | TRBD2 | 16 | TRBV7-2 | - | CASSLGGGGGTDTQYF | TGTGCCAGCAGCTTAGGTGGCGGCGGGGGAACAGATACGCAGTATTTT
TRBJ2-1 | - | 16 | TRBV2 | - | CASSAKLRSSYNEQFF | TGTGCCAGCAGTGCGAAACTGAGAAGCTCCTACAATGAGCAGTTCTTC
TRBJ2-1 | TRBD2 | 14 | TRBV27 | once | CASSFSREGLEQFF | TGTGCCAGCAGTTTCTCGCGGGAGGGCCTTGAGCAGTTCTTC
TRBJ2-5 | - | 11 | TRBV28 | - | CASSFRETQYF | TGTGCCAGCAGTTTCCGAGAGACCCAGTACTTC
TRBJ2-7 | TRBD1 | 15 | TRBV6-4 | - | CASDTKGQGFYEQYF | TGTGCCAGCGATACCAAAGGACAGGGTTTCTACGAGCAGTACTTC
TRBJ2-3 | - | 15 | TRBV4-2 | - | CASSLADISTDTQYF | TGTGCCAGCAGCCTGGCGGACATTAGCACAGATACGCAGTATTTT
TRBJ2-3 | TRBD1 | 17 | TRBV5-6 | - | CASSLAGDRGWADTQYF | TGTGCCAGCAGCTTGGCCGGTGACAGGGGTTGGGCAGATACGCAGTATTTT